What follows are 7 T cell receptor beta chains derived from one specimen sequenced in a study of T-cell memory formation after mild COVID-19. TCRdb reprocessed the 5' RACE reads with MiXCR, giving one entry per CDR3 protein. This sample has around 400,000 distinct CDR3 sequences, with roughly 24% found just once. Source material: PBMCs or a T cell subset sorted from them (not recorded which). The receptor set was obtained from an adult woman who had mild COVID-19 (a few samples of this study predate the infection). Cell type and time point are not known.

This clonotype occurred once. The J gene is TRBJ1-1, the V gene TRBV5-1; D gene uncertain. The CDR3 is made up of 13 amino acids. Germline assignment: CDR1 SGHRS and CDR2 YFSETQ. V lost 1 base and J 1 base, leaving 5 bases between the germline ends. The CDR3 DNA is TGCGCCAGCAGCTTGAACAAGAACACTGAAGCTTTCTTT. Amino acids: CASSLNKNTEAFF.

This chain's CDR3 is CASSLASTYGYTF. The CDR3 coding sequence is TGTGCCAGCAGTTTGGCCAGTACCTATGGCTACACCTTC. The rearrangement joins TRBV12-3 or TRBV12-4 to TRBJ1-2; no reliable D call. The CDR3 totals 13 residues. V shed 3 bases and J shed 4 bases, with 9 bases lying between them.

The V and J genes are TRBV5-5 and TRBJ2-5; D remains unclear. Trimming stripped 6 bases from V and 1 base from J, with 10 bases between. Germline V lookup: CDR1 SGHKS, CDR2 YYEKEE (reference sequence). The CDR3 has 13 amino acids. CDR3 bases: TGTGCCAGCAATGTCAGATCCCAAGAGACCCAGTACTTC. The encoded protein is CASNVRSQETQYF.

Worth noting for this clonotype: One junction end disagrees with the germline gene, perhaps due to a read error. The J gene is TRBJ2-7, the V gene TRBV29-1, with 8 nucleotides matching TRBD1. The germline V gene has CDR1 SQVTM and CDR2 ANQGSEA. This CDR3 is built from 13 residues. The CDR3 DNA reads TGCAGCGCTGAACAGGGGGATACCTACGAGCAGTACTTC. It is translated as CSAEQGDTYEQYF.

Note on this clonotype: This may arise from a read error, as a much more abundant clone is one base away. The rearrangement links TRBV5-1 to TRBJ2-7; 10 bases are shared with TRBD2. Trimming removed 2 bases from V and 9 bases from J; junction bases left unmatched: 14. The V gene's germline CDR1 is SGHRS and CDR2 YFSETQ. This CDR3 has 16 residues. In nucleotides, the CDR3 is TGCGCCAGCAGCTTATCAAGGTCTAGCGGGAGAGAAGGGCAGTACTTC. Translation gives CASSLSRSSGREGQYF.

This clonotype was seen only a few times. The genes are TRBV7-9 and TRBJ1-4; D unresolved. This CDR3 is built from 13 residues. Between the trimmed V and J ends, which lost 1 base and 7 bases, there was a span of 7 bases. CDR1 is SEHNR, CDR2 FQNEAQ, per germline (reference sequence). This CDR3 is CASSLETSEKLFF. The CDR3, as DNA: TGTGCCAGCAGCTTAGAAACGAGTGAAAAACTGTTTTTT.

This clonotype was counted between two and nine times. The genes are TRBV24-1 and TRBJ2-1; TRBD2 matches at 14 bases. The V gene end was trimmed by 3 bases and the J gene end by 2 bases; junction bases not matched to a gene: 11. Germline CDR1 and CDR2: KGHDR and SFDVKD. This CDR3 comprises 20 residues. The CDR3: CATSDPPTSGRALTYNEQFF. DNA for the CDR3: TGTGCCACCAGTGATCCGCCGACTAGCGGGAGGGCCTTAACCTACAATGAGCAGTTCTTC.